The 8 T cell receptor beta chains given below trace back to one sample, sequenced in a study of PD-L1 blockade in urothelial cancer. The method was immunoSEQ multiplex PCR; TCRdb's version includes in-frame clones alone and lacks a portion of them. The sample comprises 56,000 or so clones, around 84% of which are singletons, and under 3% rests with the top ten. The sample was PBMCs, taken around atezolizumab (anti-PD-L1) treatment. The source of these receptors is a man aged 50 to 59 with urothelial cancer.

The chain uses TRBV27 and TRBJ1-3, with a weak D call TRBD1 (5 bases). V was cut by 5 bases and J by 4 bases, with 15 bases left in between. The CDR3 consists of 15 residues. CDR1 and CDR2 from the germline V gene are MNHEY and SMNVEV (reference sequence). The CDR3 DNA is TGTGCCAGCAGTGCTGCGGCAGGGATGGGAAACACCATATATTTT. Translation gives CASSAAAGMGNTIYF.

This chain links TRBV7-9 with TRBJ1-4, with 9 nucleotides matching TRBD1. V lost 5 bases to trimming and J lost 4 bases; unmatched junction nucleotides: 5. The CDR3 totals 15 residues. CDR1 SEHNR and CDR2 FQNEAQ come from the germline V gene (reference sequence). The CDR3 coding sequence is TGTGCCAGCAGCCTCGGACAGGGGAGTAATGAAAAACTGTTTTTT. Protein: CASSLGQGSNEKLFF.

The V gene is TRBV10-2, the J gene TRBJ2-7; no reliable D call. This CDR3 is 15 amino acids long. Germline V gives CDR1 WSHSY, CDR2 SAAADI. Deletions cut 3 bases from V and 0 bases from J, with 12 bases between. This chain's CDR3 is CASSDGSYLSYEQYF. The CDR3 nucleotides are TGCGCCAGCAGTGACGGGTCCTACCTCTCCTACGAGCAGTACTTC.

This chain connects TRBV5-6 to TRBJ2-5; maybe TRBD2 (5 bases). CDR3 length: 15 amino acids. The germline V and J ends were trimmed by 0 bases and 3 bases, with 12 bases remaining between them. Germline assignment: CDR1 SGHDT and CDR2 YYEEEE. The CDR3 DNA sequence: TGTGCCAGCAGCTTGGCCGGAGGTGGAAAAGAGACCCAGTACTTC. Translating gives CASSLAGGGKETQYF.

V is TRBV11-3 and J is TRBJ2-5; D remains ambiguous. The ends were cut back, 5 bases at V and 5 bases at J, with 9 bases in the middle. The CDR3 sequence is 12 residues long. In germline, CDR1 is SGHNT, CDR2 YENEEA. DNA for the CDR3: TGTGCCAGCAGCCACGGCAGGGAGACCCAGTACTTC. Translated: CASSHGRETQYF. The entire variable domain, with the rest obtained from reference TRBV11-3 and TRBJ2-5, is as follows: EAGVVQSPRYKIIEKKQPVAFWCNPISGHNTLYWYLQNLGQGPELLIRYENEEAVDDSQLPKDRFSAERLKGVDSTLKIQPAELGDSAVYLCASSHGRETQYFGPGTRLLVL.

The chain joins TRBV9 to TRBJ2-5; 10 bases map to TRBD2. The CDR3 runs to 16 residues. The V segment lost 1 base and the J segment 5 bases; nucleotides outside the gene matches: 8. CDR1 and CDR2 (germline): SGDLS, YYNGEE. CDR3 in DNA: TGTGCCAGCAGCGTAAGGGGAAGCGGGAGGGCGGAGACCCAGTACTTC. Translating it yields CASSVRGSGRAETQYF.

The gene calls are TRBV6-4 and TRBJ2-1; 11 bases fit TRBD2. V trimming: 6 bases; J trimming: 2 bases; junction bases outside the gene matches: 6. This CDR3 comprises 16 residues. Germline CDR1 MRHNA, CDR2 SNTAGT. CDR3 protein: CASRATGLAAYNEQFF. The DNA for the CDR3 is TGTGCCAGCAGAGCAACGGGACTAGCGGCCTACAATGAGCAGTTCTTC.

This clone was recorded a few times. The J gene is TRBJ1-3, the V gene TRBV29-1; no clear D. Germline V CDR1 and CDR2: SQVTM, ANQGSEA. CDR3 length: 13 residues. V was clipped by 4 bases and J by 1 base, with 8 bases between them. The CDR3 region is CSVGAMSGNTIYF. The CDR3 nucleotides read TGCAGCGTTGGGGCGATGTCTGGAAACACCATATATTTT.